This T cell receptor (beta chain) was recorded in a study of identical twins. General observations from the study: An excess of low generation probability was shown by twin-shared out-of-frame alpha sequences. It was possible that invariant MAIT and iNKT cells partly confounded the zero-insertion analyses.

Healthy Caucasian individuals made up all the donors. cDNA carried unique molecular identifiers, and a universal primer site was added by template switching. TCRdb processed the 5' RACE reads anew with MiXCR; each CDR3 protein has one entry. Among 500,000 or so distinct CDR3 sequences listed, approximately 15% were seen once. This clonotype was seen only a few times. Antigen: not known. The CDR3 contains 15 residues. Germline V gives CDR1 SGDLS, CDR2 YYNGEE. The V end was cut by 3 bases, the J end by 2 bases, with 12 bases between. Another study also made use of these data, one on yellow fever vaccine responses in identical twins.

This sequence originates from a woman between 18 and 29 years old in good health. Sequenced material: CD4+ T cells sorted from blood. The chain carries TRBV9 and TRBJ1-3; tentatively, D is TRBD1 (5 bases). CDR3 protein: CASSATGTTGNTIYF. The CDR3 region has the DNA TGTGCCAGCAGCGCCACGGGGACTACTGGAAACACCATATATTTT.